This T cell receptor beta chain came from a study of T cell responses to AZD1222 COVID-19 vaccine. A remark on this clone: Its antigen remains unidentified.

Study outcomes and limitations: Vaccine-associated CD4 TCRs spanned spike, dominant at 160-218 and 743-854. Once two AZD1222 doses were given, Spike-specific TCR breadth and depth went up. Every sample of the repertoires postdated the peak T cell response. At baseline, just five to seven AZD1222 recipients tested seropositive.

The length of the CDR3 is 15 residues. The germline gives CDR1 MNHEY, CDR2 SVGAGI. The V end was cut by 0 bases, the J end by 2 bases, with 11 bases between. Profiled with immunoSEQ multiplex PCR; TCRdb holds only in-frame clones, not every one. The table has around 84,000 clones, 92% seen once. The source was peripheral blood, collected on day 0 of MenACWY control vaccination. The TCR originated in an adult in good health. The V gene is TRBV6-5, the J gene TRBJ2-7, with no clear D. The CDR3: CASSYSRQVTYEQYF. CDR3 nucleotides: TGTGCCAGCAGTTACTCGCGCCAGGTTACCTACGAGCAGTACTTC.